The 21 T cell receptor beta chains presented below share a single source sample, sequenced in a study of control samples from healthy donors and cancer patients. The protocol was immunoSEQ multiplex PCR, while the TCRdb copy is restricted to in-frame clones and leaves out a portion. Of tens of thousands of clones in the sample, 93% are singletons; the top ten hold 1.3%. The sequenced sample consisted of PBMCs. The origin of the receptors is a woman between 40 and 55 years old with lung cancer.

The rearrangement links TRBV7-9 to TRBJ1-2, with D unclear. This CDR3 comprises 12 residues. Trimming stripped 6 bases from V and 4 bases from J, with 9 bases between. CDR1 SEHNR and CDR2 FQNEAQ come from the germline V gene (reference sequence). The CDR3 spells CASSPVGYGYTF. In nucleotides, the CDR3 is TGTGCCAGCAGTCCTGTTGGCTATGGCTACACCTTC.

The V and J genes are TRBV7-9 and TRBJ2-7; possible D gene TRBD1, 5 bases. Trimming cost V 4 bases and J 3 bases, with 19 bases left between them. The CDR3 extends over 16 amino acids. Germline CDR1 reads SEHNR; CDR2 reads FQNEAQ (reference sequence). The CDR3 sequence: CASSYARSDSLYEQYF. The CDR3 region has the DNA TGTGCCAGCAGCTACGCTAGGAGCGACAGCCTCTACGAGCAGTACTTC.

This rearrangement joins TRBV29-1 to TRBJ1-2; the match to TRBD1 covers 8 bases. The V gene end was trimmed by 4 bases and the J gene end by 8 bases; junction bases not matched to a gene: 15. The CDR3 totals 15 residues. Germline CDR1 SQVTM, CDR2 ANQGSEA. The chain's CDR3 is CSVVGRQGRSGGYTF. The CDR3 coding sequence is TGCAGCGTTGTCGGGAGACAGGGGAGATCGGGAGGCTACACCTTC.

The V and J genes are TRBV7-9 and TRBJ2-1, with 13 bases lining up with TRBD2. The CDR3 runs 19 residues. Germline CDR1 and CDR2: SEHNR and FQNEAQ (reference sequence). Trimming at V came to 7 bases and at J to 4 bases, leaving 16 bases not matched to a gene. The CDR3 spells CASTYGLAGASELYNEQFF. The CDR3 DNA reads as TGTGCCAGCACCTACGGACTAGCGGGGGCCTCGGAACTTTACAATGAGCAGTTCTTC.

The chain employs TRBV6-6 and TRBJ2-5; D is uncertain. The germline CDR1 and CDR2 sequences are MNHNY and SVGAGI (reference sequence). The ends were cut back, 2 bases at V and 6 bases at J, with 13 bases in the middle. The CDR3 is 14 amino acids. CDR3 coding DNA: TGTGCCAGCAGTTACCCAGACTCTCTACAGACCCAGTACTTC. Its protein is CASSYPDSLQTQYF.

The chain recombines TRBV7-2 with TRBJ1-3; 7 bases align to TRBD1. Germline V gene lookup returns CDR1 SGHTA and CDR2 FQGNSA. V shed 4 bases and J 4 bases; nucleotides not matched to a gene: 7. The CDR3 sequence is 15 residues long. CDR3 sequence: CASSSQGDLGNTIYF. The CDR3 nucleotides read TGTGCCAGCAGCTCCCAGGGGGATCTAGGAAACACCATATATTTT.

The CDR3 loop reads CASSPRTSGGSHLAYNEQFF. DNA for the CDR3: TGTGCCAGCAGTCCCCGGACTAGCGGGGGGTCGCATCTCGCCTACAATGAGCAGTTCTTC. The chain uses TRBV28 and TRBJ2-1; 14 bases match TRBD2. Germline lookup yields CDR1 MDHEN and CDR2 SYDVKM. V lost 5 bases, J lost 2 bases, and 14 bases stayed unmatched. This CDR3 has 20 residues.

J is TRBJ2-7 and V is TRBV6-5; the D call may be TRBD1 or TRBD2 (5 bases each). This CDR3 comprises 14 residues. CDR1 MNHEY and CDR2 SVGAGI come from the germline V gene. V was clipped by 7 bases and J by 1 base, with 14 bases between them. This chain's CDR3 is CASTRGLGSYEQYF. In DNA form, the CDR3 reads TGTGCCAGCACCCGGGGCCTGGGGTCCTACGAGCAGTACTTC.

The chain uses TRBV10-3 and TRBJ2-3, with TRBD2 matching over 11 bases. The V segment lost 1 base and the J segment 2 bases; nucleotides outside the gene matches: 8. The CDR3 length is 18 residues. Germline-derived CDR1 and CDR2 are ENHRY and SYGVKD. The CDR3 spells CAISEFAGTSGSTDTQYF. In nucleotides, the CDR3 is TGTGCCATCAGTGAGTTCGCCGGGACTAGCGGTTCCACAGATACGCAGTATTTT.

V and J are TRBV28 and TRBJ1-5; D possibly corresponds to TRBD1 (5 bases). This CDR3 has 18 residues. CDR1 is MDHEN, CDR2 SYDVKM, per germline. V lost 2 bases and J lost 3, with 20 bases in between. This chain's CDR3 is CASSLPGIPGYANQPQHF. For the CDR3, the DNA is TGTGCCAGCAGTTTACCCGGTATACCAGGGTATGCCAATCAGCCCCAGCATTTT.

CDR3 sequence (DNA): TGTGCCAGCAGCTTCGGGACCAATAATGAAAAACTGTTTTTT. Its protein product is CASSFGTNNEKLFF. The rearrangement links TRBV9 to TRBJ1-4; tentative D call: TRBD1 (5 bases). V was clipped by 4 bases and J by 4 bases, with 11 bases between them. Germline V gene sequence: CDR1 SGDLS, CDR2 YYNGEE. This CDR3 comprises 14 residues.

In this sample, this clone turned up once. The chain has TRBV7-9 and TRBJ2-5, with 7 bases identical to TRBD1. This CDR3 comprises 12 residues. V lost 8 bases, J lost 2 bases, and 2 bases stayed unmatched. CDR1 and CDR2 from the germline V gene are SEHNR and FQNEAQ (reference sequence). This CDR3 is CASCRGQETQYF. DNA for the CDR3: TGTGCCAGCTGCAGGGGGCAAGAGACCCAGTACTTC.

V gene TRBV5-5 combines with J gene TRBJ1-3; no clear D gene. The CDR3 extends over 12 amino acids. The germline V gene has CDR1 SGHKS and CDR2 YYEKEE (reference sequence). Trimming took 5 bases from V and 4 from J, leaving 7 bases between them. The CDR3 loop reads CASRPEGNTIYF. In DNA, the CDR3 is TGTGCCAGCAGACCAGAGGGAAACACCATATATTTT.

The J gene is TRBJ1-4, the V gene TRBV9; tentative D call: TRBD1 (6 bases). The CDR3 sequence is 15 residues long. From germline, CDR1 is SGDLS and CDR2 YYNGEE. V was trimmed by 4 bases and J by 8 bases, leaving 18 bases between them. The CDR3 protein is CASSRGGIFGEKLFF. The DNA for the CDR3 is TGTGCCAGCAGCAGAGGGGGTATCTTTGGAGAAAAACTGTTTTTT.

The chain is built from TRBV30 and TRBJ1-4; 12 bases fit TRBD1. The germline V gene encodes CDR1 GTSNPN and CDR2 SVGIG (reference sequence). Trimming removed 4 bases from V and 10 bases from J; junction bases left unmatched: 4. There are 13 residues in the CDR3. CDR3 sequence (DNA): TGTGCCTGGACCGGGACAGGGGGCGGAAAACTGTTTTTT. Its protein product is CAWTGTGGGKLFF.

V usage is TRBV27 and J usage is TRBJ1-6; D is perhaps TRBD1 (5 bases). V was clipped by 2 bases and J by 9 bases, with 8 bases between them. The V gene's germline CDR1 is MNHEY and CDR2 SMNVEV (reference sequence). This CDR3 has 13 amino acids. The CDR3 loop reads CASSLQGSSPLHF. In nucleotides, the CDR3 is TGTGCCAGCAGTTTACAGGGTAGTTCACCCCTCCACTTT.

The chain has TRBV9 and TRBJ2-2; D is possibly TRBD2 (6 bases). The CDR3 extends over 16 amino acids. Trimming shortened V by 3 bases and J by 1 base, and 13 bases separated the two germline ends. Per the germline V gene, CDR1 is SGDLS and CDR2 is YYNGEE. CDR3 residues: CASSEWGVWNTGELFF. CDR3 coding DNA: TGTGCCAGCAGCGAGTGGGGGGTTTGGAACACCGGGGAGCTGTTTTTT.

The V call is TRBV2, the J call TRBJ1-4; D is ambiguous. The ends were cut back, 0 bases at V and 10 bases at J, with 15 bases in the middle. CDR3 size: 15 residues. The V gene's germline CDR1 is SNHLY and CDR2 FYNNEI. The CDR3 DNA reads TGTGCCAGCAGTGAAGCGCCAGTTCTGCGCCGAAAACTGTTTTTT. It translates to CASSEAPVLRRKLFF.

This chain uses TRBV7-8 with TRBJ1-1, with D perhaps TRBD1 (5 bases). The CDR3 runs 15 residues. V lost 1 base to trimming and J lost 4 bases, with 13 bases between them. In germline, CDR1 is SGHVS, CDR2 FQNEAQ. CDR3 residues: CASSLEAGRVTEAFF. As DNA, the CDR3 is TGTGCCAGCAGCTTAGAGGCGGGACGAGTCACTGAAGCTTTCTTT.

V usage is TRBV5-1 and J usage is TRBJ1-2, with 7 bases that match TRBD1. Germline-derived CDR1 and CDR2 are SGHRS and YFSETQ. The junction had 12 bases not matched to a gene; V was cut back by 1 base and J by 0 bases. The CDR3 loop spans 18 amino acids. The DNA for the CDR3 is TGCGCCAGCAGCTTGAGGTCCGGGACAGCCTTAGCTAACTATGGCTACACCTTC. The encoded protein is CASSLRSGTALANYGYTF. The entire variable domain, with the rest obtained from reference TRBV5-1 and TRBJ1-2, is as follows: KAGVTQTPRYLIKTRGQQVTLSCSPISGHRSVSWYQQTPGQGLQFLFEYFSETQRNKGNFPGRFSGRQFSNSRSEMNVSTLELGDSALYLCASSLRSGTALANYGYTFGSGTRLTVV.

The CDR3, as DNA: TGTGCCAGTAGCTTACCGGGACAGGGACTACGGGCCCAGTACTTC. It encodes CASSLPGQGLRAQYF. This chain uses TRBV19 with TRBJ2-5, with 9 bases that match TRBD1. Unmatched junction bases numbered 14, after V lost 6 bases and J lost 9 bases. The CDR3 loop spans 15 amino acids. In germline, CDR1 is LNHDA, CDR2 SQIVND (reference sequence).